Listed below are T cell receptor beta chains from one sample, sequenced in a study of blood T cell repertoires in COVID-19. Repertoires were generated with immunoSEQ multiplex PCR, while TCRdb's copy carries only in-frame clones and drops some. Of 350,000 to 400,000 clones listed, 65% to 90% are singletons. Sequencing input: peripheral blood. Receptor source: a woman aged 55-70 years with COVID-19, enrolled during active disease. CDR3s include the opening cysteine and the closing phenylalanine or tryptophan. D genes are given only for firm matches.

D	length	V	J	CDR3	DNA
-	15	TRBV6-2/TRBV6-3	TRBJ1-2	CASSREPAGLGGYTF	TGTGCCAGCAGTAGAGAACCGGCGGGATTAGGTGGCTACACCTTC
-	13	TRBV5-1	TRBJ2-5	CASSLARIETQYF	TGCGCCAGCAGCTTGGCCAGGATAGAGACCCAGTACTTC
TRBD1	15	TRBV13	TRBJ2-1	CASTTNRGLSNEQFF	TGTGCCAGCACCACTAACAGGGGGCTGAGCAATGAGCAGTTCTTC
-	15	TRBV7-8	TRBJ2-3	CASSLNRGSTDTQYF	TGTGCCAGCAGCTTAAATCGGGGGAGCACAGATACGCAGTATTTT
TRBD1	14	TRBV11-3	TRBJ1-4	CASSADRVDEKLFF	TGTGCCAGCAGCGCGGACAGGGTCGATGAAAAACTGTTTTTT
TRBD1	17	TRBV4-2	TRBJ1-1	CASSQGDRDGEYTEAFF	TGTGCCAGCAGCCAAGGTGACAGGGATGGGGAGTACACTGAAGCTTTCTTT
-	15	TRBV5-6	TRBJ2-3	CASSLISLSTDTQYF	TGTGCCAGCAGCTTAATTAGCCTAAGCACAGATACGCAGTATTTT
TRBD2	18	TRBV4-2	TRBJ2-5	CASSQETSGGVTQETQYF	TGTGCCAGCAGCCAAGAAACTAGCGGGGGGGTCACCCAAGAGACCCAGTACTTC
TRBD1	14	TRBV19	TRBJ1-2	CASTPTGMISGYTF	TGTGCCAGTACCCCGACAGGGATGATTAGTGGCTACACCTTC
-	13	TRBV5-1	TRBJ2-2	CASNPQGSGELFF	TGCGCCAGCAACCCACAGGGCTCCGGGGAGCTGTTTTTT
TRBD2	16	TRBV7-3	TRBJ2-3	CASSLGGVPSTDTQYF	TGTGCCAGCAGCTTAGGGGGGGTTCCTAGCACAGATACGCAGTATTTT